This section outlines one T cell receptor (beta chain) sequence together with its context. Treatment here: oral pan-JAK inhibitor, 5-10 mg twice daily. This sample is drawn from a study of CD8+ T cells in alopecia areata. cDNA serving as the sequencing template came from extracted, reverse transcribed RNA. Assay: immunoSEQ multiplex PCR; the TCRdb copy retains only in-frame clones and omits some. The table has more than 200,000 clones, roughly 40% seen once; the top ten hold over 2.5%. The germline V gene encodes CDR1 SGHAT and CDR2 FQNNGV. The CDR3 runs 12 residues. Trimming took 2 bases from V and 4 from J, leaving 2 bases between them.

Sequencing was performed on CD4+ T cells sorted from blood, taken at roughly week 36, from a patient treated with tofacitinib. The V and J genes are TRBV11-2 and TRBJ2-2; D remains unclear. The TCR originated in a human donor with alopecia areata. CDR3 protein: CASSLITGELFF. CDR3 bases: TGTGCCAGCAGCTTAATCACCGGGGAGCTGTTTTTT.